This TCR beta chain was documented in a study of blood T cells in healthy people across ages. The study, taken as a whole, reports: Diversity was higher, and naive CD4+ cells more numerous, in long-lived donors than in aged donors. Per-million-T-cell TCR beta diversity fell roughly linearly with age.

This CDR3 is 15 amino acids long. The V end lost 2 bases, the J end lost 4 bases, and 15 bases lay between the germline ends. Germline CDR1 is DFQATT and CDR2 is SNEGSKA (reference sequence). Next came a second PCR, run for about 7 to 11 cycles, which used a sample-barcoded 5' primer along with a J-beta primer mix. TCRdb called the 5' RACE reads again in MiXCR, with one record for every CDR3 protein. The profile shows roughly 640,000 distinct CDR3 sequences, 25% to 30% of them singletons. About this clonotype: Its antigen is unknown.

The TCR comes from a woman of 80 years or more in good health. What was sequenced was blood. J is TRBJ1-5 and V is TRBV20-1; D may be TRBD1 (6 bases). This CDR3 reads CSARFKGGFNQPQHF. DNA for the CDR3: TGCAGTGCTAGATTCAAGGGGGGCTTTAATCAGCCCCAGCATTTT.